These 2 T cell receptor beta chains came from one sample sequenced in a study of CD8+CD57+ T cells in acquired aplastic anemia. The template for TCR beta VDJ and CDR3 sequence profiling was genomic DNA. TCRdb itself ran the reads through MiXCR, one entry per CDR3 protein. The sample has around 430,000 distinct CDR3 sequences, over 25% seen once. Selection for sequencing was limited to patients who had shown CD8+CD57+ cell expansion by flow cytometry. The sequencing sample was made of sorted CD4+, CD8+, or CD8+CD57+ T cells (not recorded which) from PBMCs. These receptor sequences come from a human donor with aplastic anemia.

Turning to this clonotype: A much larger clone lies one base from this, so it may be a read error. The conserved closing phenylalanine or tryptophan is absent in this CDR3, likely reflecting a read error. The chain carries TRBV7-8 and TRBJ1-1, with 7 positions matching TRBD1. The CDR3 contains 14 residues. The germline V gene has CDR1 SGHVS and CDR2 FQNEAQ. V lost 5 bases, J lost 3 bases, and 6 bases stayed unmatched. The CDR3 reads CASSRDQGDTEAFL. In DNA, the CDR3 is TGTGCCAGCAGCCGAGACCAGGGGGACACTGAAGCTTTCCTT.

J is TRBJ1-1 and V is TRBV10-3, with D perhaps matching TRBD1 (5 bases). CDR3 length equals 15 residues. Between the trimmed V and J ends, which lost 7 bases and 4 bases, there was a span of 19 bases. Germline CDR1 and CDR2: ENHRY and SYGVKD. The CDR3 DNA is TGTGCCATCACCCGGGACGTCGGGAGTCGCACTGAAGCTTTCTTT. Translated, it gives CAITRDVGSRTEAFF.